This TCR beta chain is from a study of T cell repertoires in ileal Crohn's disease. Study-wide results and caveats: Compared with CD4 T cells, sorted CD8 cells carried more expanded clones.

The CDR3 consists of 13 residues. Germline V gene sequence: CDR1 MNHEY, CDR2 SMNVEV (reference sequence). V was clipped by 5 bases and J by 7 bases; unmatched bases: 1. TCRdb keeps only in-frame clones here, not all; method: immunoSEQ multiplex PCR. The table records approximately 4,100 clones, roughly 83% of them present only once. Details on this clone: The antigen remains undetermined.

Specimen: ileal tissue. V gene TRBV27 combines with J gene TRBJ1-5; 11 nucleotides line up with TRBD1. This TCR came from an adult with Crohn's disease. This CDR3 is CASSGTGGQPQHF. The CDR3 DNA follows: TGTGCCAGCAGTGGGACAGGGGGGCAGCCCCAGCATTTT.